Listed below are T cell receptor beta chains from one sample, sequenced in a study of beta chain features in type 1 diabetes. Sequencing was performed with immunoSEQ multiplex PCR; in TCRdb, only in-frame clones are kept and a portion is missing. The sample has 150,000 or so clones; 7.5% to 9.5% are singletons. Sequencing input: central memory CD4+ T cells from blood. These receptors all stem from a woman younger than 35 in good health. Both conserved end residues are trimmed from each CDR3.

TRBJ2-5 | TRBV11-1 | ASSFSGETQY
TRBJ2-5 | TRBV14 | ASRSDSNQETQY
TRBJ2-3 | TRBV2 | ASSGQIADTQY
TRBJ2-2 | TRBV9 | ASSVLGGNTGELF
TRBJ2-1 | TRBV5-1 | ASSLGTGGNEQF
TRBJ1-2 | TRBV11-1 | ASSSDSLYGYT
TRBJ2-5 | TRBV30 | AWNGQGLRAQY
TRBJ2-7 | TRBV5-4 | ASSSRQGLYEQY
TRBJ2-2 | TRBV18 | ASSPQSTGDGGELF
TRBJ1-2 | TRBV7-2 | ASSLSSGTHDYT
TRBJ2-1 | TRBV2 | ASSEGLGTISYNEQF
TRBJ1-2 | TRBV30 | AWSFQGQGTGGYT
TRBJ2-2 | TRBV30 | AWGGLANTGELF
TRBJ1-2 | TRBV29-1 | SVRQGGNYGYT
TRBJ2-1 | TRBV11-3 | ASSLGLAGVNEQF
TRBJ2-5 | TRBV15 | ATSSITGEETQY
TRBJ1-1 | TRBV5-1 | ASSFRGGGYSNTEAF
TRBJ2-1 | TRBV11-2 | ASSPTSGRLNEQF
TRBJ1-6 | TRBV6-6 | ASIGQGNSPLH
TRBJ2-1 | TRBV2 | ASSARLVSYNEQF
TRBJ1-4 | TRBV30 | AWGQGRTNEKLF
TRBJ1-2 | TRBV15 | ATSRVRTGQGGHGYT
TRBJ1-6 | TRBV19 | ASGDRGSPLH
TRBJ1-2 | TRBV5-8 | ASSLLQVSSYGYT
TRBJ1-1 | TRBV5-6 | ASMVGLSNTEAF
TRBJ1-1 | TRBV6-1 | ASREQANTEAF
TRBJ1-1 | TRBV23-1 | ASSHLGQGARGAF
TRBJ2-1 | TRBV25-1 | ASNALGVAGLDEQF
TRBJ2-5 | TRBV5-5 | ASSLAGGVGETQY
TRBJ2-1 | TRBV6-5 | ASSSLVSNEQF
TRBJ2-4 | TRBV7-2 | ASSFTGKNIQY
TRBJ2-7 | TRBV14 | ASSQMDRGSYEQY
TRBJ2-7 | TRBV7-9 | ASSPGGQAYEQY
TRBJ2-5 | TRBV27 | ASRQNGEETQY
TRBJ1-1 | TRBV23-1 | ASRQQGCTEAF
TRBJ1-5 | TRBV19 | ASSGGGGQPQH
TRBJ2-5 | TRBV5-1 | ASSLATAGLETQY
TRBJ2-1 | TRBV5-1 | ASQGLGDSYNEQF
TRBJ1-1 | TRBV18 | ASSPNYKNTEAF
TRBJ1-2 | TRBV5-1 | ASSLFDRASYGYT
TRBJ1-1 | TRBV18 | ASSPRSGTGLNTEAF
TRBJ1-5 | TRBV4-2 | ASSQEEGGHLNQPQH
TRBJ1-2 | TRBV6-6 | ASTPGRINYGYT
TRBJ2-3 | TRBV27 | ASSDRGDTQY
TRBJ1-1 | TRBV5-1 | ASSAGGTTEAF
TRBJ2-5 | TRBV3-1/TRBV3-2 | ASSLLY
TRBJ2-3 | TRBV6-6 | ASSLAGGTTDTQY